This T cell receptor beta chain appears in the sequencing data of a study of technical replicates of blood from several donors (TCRdb year 2017). In the case of this clone: No cognate antigen has been identified for it. The record has no base qualities; no much larger clone is one base away.

Library generation was performed with the immunoSEQ multiplex PCR assay. TCRdb holds this immuneACCESS table with in-frame rearrangements only. Some clones are missing; in checked studies, unresolved V genes explain under half, and the rest has no known cause. The sample profile shows about 59,000 clones; just over 90% of them were found once. The ten largest account for 4.2% of the sample. Sequences were obtained from PBMCs. The clonotype comes from a human donor in good health. Some clones in this sample may be carry-over from other donors' samples.

The base sequence is TGTGCCAGCAGCCCCCCGCAGGGAGGTCCTGGAAACACCATATATTTT. Its protein product is CASSPPQGGPGNTIYF. Recombination connected TRBV7-9 to TRBJ1-3, with a weak D call of TRBD1 (5 bases match). The CDR3 measures 16 amino acids from cysteine to phenylalanine. The sequence is cut down to CDR3 DNA, 48 bases in frame from base 1. CDR1 and CDR2 (SEHNR, FQNEAQ) derive from the germline V gene (reference sequence). V is clipped by 5 bases and J by 2 bases, and the sequence between their germline boundaries is 16 bases long.